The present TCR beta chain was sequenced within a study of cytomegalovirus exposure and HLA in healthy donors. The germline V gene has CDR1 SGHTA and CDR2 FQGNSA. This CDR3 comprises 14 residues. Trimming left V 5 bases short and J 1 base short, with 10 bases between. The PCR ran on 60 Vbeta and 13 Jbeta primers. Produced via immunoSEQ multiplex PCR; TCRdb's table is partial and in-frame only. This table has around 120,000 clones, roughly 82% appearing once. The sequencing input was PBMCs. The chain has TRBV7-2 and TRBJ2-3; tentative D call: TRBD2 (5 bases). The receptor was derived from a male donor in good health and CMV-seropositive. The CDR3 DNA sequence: TGTGCCAGCAGCCGAAGCGGCGGCACAGATACGCAGTATTTT. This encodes CASSRSGGTDTQYF.